A selection of T cell receptor beta chains follows, all from one sample in a study of shared clonotypes between healthy human individuals. Only in-frame clones appear in the TCRdb table, and some are missing; sequencing was by immunoSEQ multiplex PCR. The profile shows approximately 1.9 million clones, approximately 92% of them singletons. The specimen was naive CD8+ T cells from PBMCs. The receptors come from a young man in good health. Some clones in this sample may be carry-over from other donors' samples. The CDR3 runs from the conserved cysteine through the conserved F or W. A D gene is named only where the DNA matches it firmly. Clone size is given for some rows only: seen once, a few or many times, or a class if the clone is expanded.

cdr3_aa: CASSPGQKLQETQYF; cdr3_nt: TGTGCCAGCTCACCCGGACAGAAGCTCCAAGAGACCCAGTACTTC; cdr3_length: 15; d_call: .; j_call: TRBJ2-5; clone_size: .; v_call: TRBV18
cdr3_aa: CASSLVLGALSAEAFF; cdr3_nt: TGTGCCAGCAGCTTGGTACTTGGGGCGCTTAGTGCTGAAGCTTTCTTT; cdr3_length: 16; d_call: .; j_call: TRBJ1-1; clone_size: .; v_call: TRBV5-8
cdr3_aa: CASSALLAAGSYEQYF; cdr3_nt: TGTGCCAGCAGTGCCCTACTAGCGGCGGGCTCCTACGAGCAGTACTTC; cdr3_length: 16; d_call: TRBD2; j_call: TRBJ2-7; clone_size: once; v_call: TRBV6-1
cdr3_aa: CASSPGTDQETQYF; cdr3_nt: TGTGCCAGCAGCCCGGGGACAGACCAAGAGACCCAGTACTTC; cdr3_length: 14; d_call: TRBD1; j_call: TRBJ2-5; clone_size: .; v_call: TRBV11-1
cdr3_aa: CASSRAGTGSNEQYF; cdr3_nt: TGTGCCAGCAGCAGAGCCGGGACAGGGTCCAACGAGCAGTACTTC; cdr3_length: 15; d_call: TRBD1; j_call: TRBJ2-7; clone_size: .; v_call: TRBV9
cdr3_aa: CASTTHTADSQGQYF; cdr3_nt: TGTGCCAGCACTACCCATACTGCGGACAGCCAGGGGCAGTACTTC; cdr3_length: 15; d_call: .; j_call: TRBJ2-7; clone_size: .; v_call: TRBV27
cdr3_aa: CASSKARRGASDQPQHF; cdr3_nt: TGTGCCAGCAGCAAAGCGCGGAGAGGGGCATCGGATCAGCCCCAGCATTTT; cdr3_length: 17; d_call: .; j_call: TRBJ1-5; clone_size: .; v_call: TRBV21-1
cdr3_aa: CSVVDSSYGYTF; cdr3_nt: TGCAGCGTTGTGGACAGCTCCTATGGCTACACCTTC; cdr3_length: 12; d_call: .; j_call: TRBJ1-2; clone_size: .; v_call: TRBV29-1
cdr3_aa: CASTGTSGASFHEQFF; cdr3_nt: TGTGCCAGCACCGGGACTAGCGGGGCGTCTTTTCATGAGCAGTTCTTC; cdr3_length: 16; d_call: TRBD2; j_call: TRBJ2-1; clone_size: .; v_call: TRBV2
cdr3_aa: CASSISGVRYNEQFF; cdr3_nt: TGTGCCAGTAGTATATCGGGAGTCCGTTACAATGAGCAGTTCTTC; cdr3_length: 15; d_call: .; j_call: TRBJ2-1; clone_size: .; v_call: TRBV19
cdr3_aa: CSVEWGANTEAFF; cdr3_nt: TGCAGCGTTGAATGGGGCGCGAACACTGAAGCTTTCTTT; cdr3_length: 13; d_call: .; j_call: TRBJ1-1; clone_size: .; v_call: TRBV29-1
cdr3_aa: CATSREDRGLETQYF; cdr3_nt: TGTGCCACCAGCAGAGAAGATCGGGGTCTGGAGACCCAGTACTTC; cdr3_length: 15; d_call: .; j_call: TRBJ2-5; clone_size: once; v_call: TRBV15
cdr3_aa: CASSSQWSGTDTQYF; cdr3_nt: TGCGCCAGCAGCTCCCAGTGGAGCGGCACAGATACGCAGTATTTT; cdr3_length: 15; d_call: .; j_call: TRBJ2-3; clone_size: .; v_call: TRBV4-3
cdr3_aa: CASSPERTPSPYNEQFF; cdr3_nt: TGTGCCAGCAGCCCAGAGCGGACTCCATCGCCGTACAATGAGCAGTTCTTC; cdr3_length: 17; d_call: .; j_call: TRBJ2-1; clone_size: .; v_call: TRBV7-6
cdr3_aa: CASTDGGGYTF; cdr3_nt: TGTGCCAGCACCGACGGGGGTGGCTACACCTTC; cdr3_length: 11; d_call: .; j_call: TRBJ1-2; clone_size: .; v_call: TRBV6-6
cdr3_aa: CASEIGRGANTEAFF; cdr3_nt: TGTGCCAGCGAGATCGGACGCGGGGCGAACACTGAAGCTTTCTTT; cdr3_length: 15; d_call: .; j_call: TRBJ1-1; clone_size: .; v_call: TRBV27
cdr3_aa: CASGHTSGPERDTQYF; cdr3_nt: TGTGCTAGTGGCCACACTAGCGGGCCCGAAAGGGATACGCAGTATTTT; cdr3_length: 16; d_call: TRBD2; j_call: TRBJ2-3; clone_size: .; v_call: TRBV12-5
cdr3_aa: CASSYSGSSYNEQFF; cdr3_nt: TGTGCCAGCAGTTACAGCGGTAGCTCCTACAATGAGCAGTTCTTC; cdr3_length: 15; d_call: .; j_call: TRBJ2-1; clone_size: once; v_call: TRBV6-5
cdr3_aa: CASAQTGAETQYF; cdr3_nt: TGTGCTAGTGCACAGACAGGGGCGGAGACCCAGTACTTC; cdr3_length: 13; d_call: TRBD1; j_call: TRBJ2-5; clone_size: .; v_call: TRBV12-5
cdr3_aa: CASKLGTGELFF; cdr3_nt: TGCGCCAGCAAGTTGGGAACCGGGGAGCTGTTTTTT; cdr3_length: 12; d_call: .; j_call: TRBJ2-2; clone_size: .; v_call: TRBV5-1
cdr3_aa: CASSLRLAGVYEQYF; cdr3_nt: TGTGCCAGCAGCCTCCGACTAGCGGGAGTCTACGAGCAGTACTTC; cdr3_length: 15; d_call: TRBD2; j_call: TRBJ2-7; clone_size: .; v_call: TRBV5-4
cdr3_aa: CASSDRPPTSGNIEQFF; cdr3_nt: TGCGCCAGCAGTGACCGACCCCCGACTAGCGGGAATATTGAGCAGTTCTTC; cdr3_length: 17; d_call: TRBD2; j_call: TRBJ2-1; clone_size: .; v_call: TRBV10-1
cdr3_aa: CAISESIAGEETQYF; cdr3_nt: TGTGCCATCAGTGAAAGTATAGCGGGAGAAGAGACCCAGTACTTC; cdr3_length: 15; d_call: TRBD2; j_call: TRBJ2-5; clone_size: .; v_call: TRBV10-3
cdr3_aa: CASSDWTELFF; cdr3_nt: TGTGCCAGCAGTGACTGGACGGAACTGTTTTTT; cdr3_length: 11; d_call: .; j_call: TRBJ1-4; clone_size: .; v_call: TRBV6-5
cdr3_aa: CASSLRGHYGYTF; cdr3_nt: TGTGCCAGCAGTCTCAGGGGTCACTATGGCTACACCTTC; cdr3_length: 13; d_call: .; j_call: TRBJ1-2; clone_size: .; v_call: TRBV14
cdr3_aa: CASTHGGPGTSGANVLTF; cdr3_nt: TGTGCCAGCACTCACGGGGGCCCAGGTACTTCTGGGGCCAACGTCCTGACTTTC; cdr3_length: 18; d_call: .; j_call: TRBJ2-6; clone_size: .; v_call: TRBV27
cdr3_aa: CASSQGRRETQYF; cdr3_nt: TGTGCCAGCAGCCAGGGAAGGCGAGAGACCCAGTACTTC; cdr3_length: 13; d_call: .; j_call: TRBJ2-5; clone_size: .; v_call: TRBV7-2
cdr3_aa: CASRDSVGQPQHF; cdr3_nt: TGTGCCAGTAGGGACAGTGTAGGGCAGCCCCAGCATTTT; cdr3_length: 13; d_call: .; j_call: TRBJ1-5; clone_size: once; v_call: TRBV19
cdr3_aa: CASSLEGTSLQETQYF; cdr3_nt: TGTGCCAGCAGCTTAGAAGGGACTAGCCTCCAAGAGACCCAGTACTTC; cdr3_length: 16; d_call: TRBD2; j_call: TRBJ2-5; clone_size: once; v_call: TRBV7-2
cdr3_aa: CASTDVYEQYF; cdr3_nt: TGTGCCAGCACGGACGTGTACGAGCAGTACTTC; cdr3_length: 11; d_call: .; j_call: TRBJ2-7; clone_size: .; v_call: TRBV2